This T cell receptor beta chain was observed in a study of CD8 T cells in ankylosing spondylitis. Study observations and caveats: Disease-linked clones reportedly showed significant enrichment in matched ankylosing spondylitis synovial fluid.

The V gene end was trimmed by 5 bases and the J gene end by 3 bases; junction bases not matched to a gene: 9. The CDR3 spans 15 residues. Germline V lookup: CDR1 SGHTA, CDR2 FQGNSA. TCRdb recomputed calls from the 5' RACE reads with MiXCR, one row per CDR3 protein. Of 190,000 or so distinct CDR3 sequences detected, roughly 13% appear once; the ten largest clones hold more than 15%. A remark on this clonotype: Its target is not known.

The clonotype was recovered from a male donor with ankylosing spondylitis or in good health (not recorded which). Sequencing was done on a sample of blood, either unsorted or a sorted T cell fraction (not recorded which). The chain links TRBV7-2 to TRBJ2-7; 8 bases are shared with TRBD1. CDR3 in amino acids: CASSLFLGTGYEQYF. As DNA, the CDR3 is TGTGCCAGCAGCCTGTTCCTCGGGACAGGCTACGAGCAGTACTTC.